The next 13 T cell receptor beta chains were all read from a single sample in a study of blood T cell repertoires in COVID-19. Profiled with immunoSEQ multiplex PCR; TCRdb holds only in-frame clones, not every one. This table has some 160,000 clones, 70% to 90% appearing once. Sequenced material: peripheral blood. The source is a woman in her 70s with acute or convalescent COVID-19.

The chain links TRBV18 to TRBJ1-1; tentative D call: TRBD1 (6 bases). Between the trimmed V and J ends, which lost 4 bases and 5 bases, there was a span of 14 bases. There are 14 residues in the CDR3. CDR1 is KGHSH and CDR2 is LQKENI in the germline V gene. CDR3 bases: TGTGCCAGCTCACTTCAACAGGGTAGTACTGAAGCTTTCTTT. Its protein is CASSLQQGSTEAFF.

CDR3 region: CASTGADTQYF. DNA for the CDR3: TGCGCCAGTACAGGGGCAGATACGCAGTATTTT. This chain joins TRBV5-1 and TRBJ2-3; 7 nucleotides align to TRBD1. Germline CDR1 is SGHRS and CDR2 is YFSETQ. This CDR3 is built from 11 residues. V lost 8 bases, J lost 4 bases, and 1 base stayed unmatched.

The chain is built from TRBV10-1 and TRBJ1-5; weak D call: TRBD1 (5 bases). The CDR3 sequence is 15 residues long. The germline V gene has CDR1 WNHNN and CDR2 SYGVQD (reference sequence). Trimming took 7 bases from V and 2 from J, leaving 15 bases between them. The CDR3 DNA sequence: TGCGCCAGCATCCCCGGGGGAAGAGGCAATCAGCCCCAGCATTTT. This translates into CASIPGGRGNQPQHF.

This clone was observed a handful of times. This chain links TRBV5-1 with TRBJ1-1; possibly TRBD1 for D (5 bases). The germline V gene has CDR1 SGHRS and CDR2 YFSETQ. The CDR3 spans 16 residues. V shed 0 bases and J shed 4 bases, with 16 bases lying between them. The CDR3 loop is CASSLAGGPGSTEAFF. CDR3 DNA: TGCGCCAGCAGCTTGGCCGGGGGTCCAGGGTCCACTGAAGCTTTCTTT.

This clone was counted only a few times. V gene TRBV19 combines with J gene TRBJ1-2; D is uncertain. The CDR3 runs to 14 residues. Trimming removed 4 bases at V and 1 base at J, with 10 bases between. Germline CDR1 reads LNHDA; CDR2 reads SQIVND (reference sequence). The CDR3 DNA sequence: TGTGCCAGTAGTAAGCCAGGTCTTAACTATGGCTACACCTTC. This translates into CASSKPGLNYGYTF.

V gene TRBV25-1 combines with J gene TRBJ1-4; weak D call: TRBD1 (5 bases). Trimming took 7 bases from V and 6 from J, leaving 15 bases between them. From germline, CDR1 is MGHDK and CDR2 SYGVNS. The CDR3 spans 14 residues. The CDR3: CASTGGAMDEKLFF. The CDR3 DNA reads as TGTGCCAGCACCGGAGGGGCTATGGATGAAAAACTGTTTTTT.

The chain recombines TRBV5-1 with TRBJ2-3; 12 bases fit TRBD2. Germline trimming cut 4 bases from V and 1 base from J; bases unmatched to any gene: 10. Germline V lookup: CDR1 SGHRS, CDR2 YFSETQ. The CDR3 runs 18 residues. The CDR3: CASSLRGLAGGGTDTQYF. The DNA of the CDR3 is TGCGCCAGCAGCCTTAGAGGGCTAGCGGGAGGGGGCACAGATACGCAGTATTTT. The full variable domain, completed using reference TRBV5-1 and TRBJ2-3, is KAGVTQTPRYLIKTRGQQVTLSCSPISGHRSVSWYQQTPGQGLQFLFEYFSETQRNKGNFPGRFSGRQFSNSRSEMNVSTLELGDSALYLCASSLRGLAGGGTDTQYFGPGTRLTVL.

The rearrangement links TRBV6-4 to TRBJ2-2; 8 nucleotides align to TRBD2. Germline loops: CDR1 MRHNA, CDR2 SNTAGT. J was trimmed by 6 bases and V by 6 bases; bases with no gene match: 3. The CDR3 runs 13 residues. The CDR3 protein is CASSREGAGELFF. The CDR3 DNA reads as TGTGCCAGCAGCCGGGAGGGCGCCGGGGAGCTGTTTTTT.

The genes are TRBV10-3 and TRBJ1-1; tentative D call: TRBD1 (6 bases). Germline CDR1 ENHRY, CDR2 SYGVKD. V lost 6 bases to trimming and J lost 1 base, with 12 bases between them. The CDR3 runs 14 residues. The CDR3 spells CAIRRQEANTEAFF. The CDR3 DNA reads as TGTGCCATCAGACGACAGGAGGCGAACACTGAAGCTTTCTTT.

This clone was seen only once. The chain uses TRBV10-3 and TRBJ2-6, with a possible D match to TRBD2 (5 bases). Germline V gene lookup returns CDR1 ENHRY and CDR2 SYGVKD. This CDR3 contains 15 residues. V dropped 6 bases and J dropped 0 bases, with 9 bases sitting between them. The CDR3 DNA is TGTGCCATCAGCTCCGGGGTCTCTGGGGCCAACGTCCTGACTTTC. It translates to CAISSGVSGANVLTF.

The chain is built from TRBV9 and TRBJ2-1; the D gene is possibly TRBD2 (5 bases). V lost 3 bases and J 8 bases, leaving 18 bases between the germline ends. This CDR3 contains 15 residues. Germline CDR1 and CDR2: SGDLS and YYNGEE. The CDR3 protein is CASSARTPPWDEQFF. The DNA for the CDR3 is TGTGCCAGCAGCGCCCGGACTCCCCCATGGGATGAGCAGTTCTTC.

The chain couples TRBV4-3 to TRBJ2-2; weak D call: TRBD2 (5 bases). In germline, CDR1 is LGHNA, CDR2 YSLEER. The V and J ends lost 0 bases and 5 bases respectively, with 10 bases between them. The CDR3 has 15 residues. In DNA form, the CDR3 reads TGCGCCAGCAGCCAAGATACCCGAGGGACCGGGGAGCTGTTTTTT. Its protein is CASSQDTRGTGELFF.

The V call is TRBV28, the J call TRBJ1-5; TRBD1 agrees at 9 bases. V shed 4 bases and J 6 bases; nucleotides not matched to a gene: 10. Per the germline V gene, CDR1 is MDHEN and CDR2 is SYDVKM. The length of the CDR3 is 16 residues. This chain's CDR3 is CASSSPGTGFGQPQHF. DNA of the CDR3: TGTGCCAGCAGTTCGCCGGGGACAGGGTTCGGTCAGCCCCAGCATTTT.